This passage covers 12 T cell receptor beta chains from one sample sequenced in a study of blood T cell repertoires in COVID-19 (dated by TCRdb to between 2020 and 2021). Receptor amplification or capture employed the immunoSEQ multiplex PCR assay. Held by TCRdb, this immuneACCESS table contains in-frame sequences only and omits some clones. Under half of the omission traces to an unresolved V gene where checked; the cause of the rest is unknown. The sample profile shows approximately 220,000 clones; around 82% of them were found once. 3% of the sample is held by the ten biggest clonotypes. The sequenced sample consisted of peripheral blood. The receptors here all came from a woman under 40 who had recovered from COVID-19.

The V and J genes are TRBV5-1 and TRBJ2-7, with 8 bases fitting TRBD2. Germline CDR1 reads SGHRS; CDR2 reads YFSETQ. V shed 0 bases, J shed 6 bases, and the junction held 5 bases outside the gene matches. CDR3 length: 14 amino acids. The CDR3 sequence: CASSLVGLATEQYF. The CDR3, as DNA: TGCGCCAGCAGCTTGGTCGGACTAGCAACCGAGCAGTACTTC.

Here the CDR3 reads CATVGTREKLFF. CDR3 bases: TGTGCCACCGTGGGGACAAGAGAAAAACTGTTTTTT. This chain joins TRBV6-5 and TRBJ1-4, with D perhaps matching TRBD1 (6 bases). This CDR3 spans 12 amino acids. V lost 10 bases and J lost 8, with 14 bases in between. From germline, CDR1 is MNHEY and CDR2 SVGAGI.

This clone was recorded a few times. V gene TRBV30 combines with J gene TRBJ2-5; TRBD2 aligns across 8 bases. Germline CDR1 reads GTSNPN; CDR2 reads SVGIG (reference sequence). V gave up 4 bases and J gave up 1 base; unmatched junction bases: 8. The CDR3 covers 15 residues. CDR3 bases: TGTGCCTGGACCCGACTAGCGAGCCGCCAAGAGACCCAGTACTTC. It is translated as CAWTRLASRQETQYF.

A few counts support this clone. The chain links TRBV5-1 to TRBJ1-3; the D gene is possibly TRBD1 (6 bases). Germline CDR1 reads SGHRS; CDR2 reads YFSETQ. This CDR3 is 17 amino acids long. The V end lost 0 bases, the J end lost 0 bases, and 13 bases lay between the germline ends. This CDR3 reads CASSLATQGSSGNTIYF. In DNA form, the CDR3 reads TGCGCCAGCAGCTTGGCGACACAGGGATCCTCTGGAAACACCATATATTTT.

The V and J genes are TRBV19 and TRBJ1-6; unclear D gene. CDR1 is LNHDA and CDR2 is SQIVND in the germline V gene (reference sequence). This CDR3 spans 13 amino acids. Trimming removed 4 bases from V and 4 bases from J, with 5 bases in between. CDR3 nucleotide sequence: TGTGCCAGTAGTAACGGGTATAATTCACCCCTCCACTTT. Its protein is CASSNGYNSPLHF.

The V gene is TRBV7-3, the J gene TRBJ2-3; D is undetermined. Trimming left V 3 bases short and J 0 bases short, with 10 bases between. Germline CDR1 SGHTA, CDR2 FQGTGA. This CDR3 region has 15 residues. CDR3 in DNA: TGTGCCAGCAGCTTGACCCCGACTAGCACAGATACGCAGTATTTT. This translates into CASSLTPTSTDTQYF.

The CDR3 DNA sequence: TGTGCCAGCAGTTCAGATTTGGGCATTAGGAGCTACACCTTC. Protein: CASSSDLGIRSYTF. The chain has TRBV6-5 and TRBJ1-2; D uncertain. The CDR3 covers 14 residues. V lost 4 bases and J 9 bases, leaving 18 bases between the germline ends. In germline, CDR1 is MNHEY, CDR2 SVGAGI.

This sequence joins TRBV6-5 and TRBJ1-1, with 8 bases that match TRBD1. CDR3 length: 14 residues. V shed 0 bases, J shed 8 bases, and the junction held 5 bases outside the gene matches. The germline CDR1 and CDR2 sequences are MNHEY and SVGAGI. For the CDR3, the DNA is TGTGCCAGCAGTTACTCGGGGACAGGAAGGGAAGCTTTCTTT. This sequence encodes CASSYSGTGREAFF.

This chain uses TRBV4-1 with TRBJ1-5, with D perhaps matching TRBD1 (5 bases). Germline-derived CDR1 and CDR2 are MGHRA and YSYEKL. Trimming stripped 2 bases from V and 2 bases from J, with 7 bases between. The CDR3 is made up of 14 amino acids. For the CDR3, the DNA is TGCGCCAGCAGCCAACCGACAGGCAATCAGCCCCAGCATTTT. Translated, it gives CASSQPTGNQPQHF.

V and J are TRBV7-9 and TRBJ2-7, with D tentatively TRBD2 (6 bases). Germline loops: CDR1 SEHNR, CDR2 FQNEAQ (reference sequence). V was cut by 1 base and J by 5 bases, with 15 bases left in between. The CDR3 has 15 residues. CDR3 sequence (DNA): TGTGCCAGCAGCTTAGACGGGGGAGTAGTCGACGAGCAGTACTTC. Translating it yields CASSLDGGVVDEQYF.

V is TRBV4-1 and J is TRBJ1-6; D is uncertain. Germline V gene data show CDR1 as MGHRA and CDR2 as YSYEKL. CDR3 length equals 14 residues. V dropped 1 base and J dropped 8 bases, with 9 bases sitting between them. As DNA, the CDR3 is TGCGCCAGCAGCCAAGGAGAAAAAGATTCACCCCTCCACTTT. This encodes CASSQGEKDSPLHF.

A single count supports this clone. The chain links TRBV6-5 to TRBJ1-6; 7 nucleotides agree with TRBD1. The CDR3 loop spans 14 amino acids. CDR1 and CDR2 from the germline V gene are MNHEY and SVGAGI. V trimming: 6 bases; J trimming: 6 bases; junction bases outside the gene matches: 5. CDR3 amino acids: CASRPGTANSPLHF. CDR3 sequence (DNA): TGTGCCAGCAGGCCCGGGACAGCTAATTCACCCCTCCACTTT.